This TCR beta chain was profiled in a study of T cell responses to AZD1222 COVID-19 vaccine. Overall study findings and caveats: Just six people given AZD1222 tested seropositive at baseline. Donors were chiefly white British, with a greater number of females, and clonal diversity was perhaps underestimated.

Clones were read by immunoSEQ multiplex PCR, and TCRdb kept only the in-frame ones, dropping some. The data show tens of thousands of clones, 80% seen once. Points on this clone: Its specificity is not known.

The CDR3 contains 15 residues. The germline V gene has CDR1 SGHKS and CDR2 YYEKEE (reference sequence). Trimming took off 3 bases at V and 10 bases at J, with 20 bases between the two ends. This clonotype was sampled from an adult who received the AZD1222 COVID-19 vaccine. The material sequenced was peripheral blood, taken 28 days after the second AZD1222 dose. The chain has TRBV5-5 and TRBJ2-1, with a weak D call TRBD2 (6 bases). The DNA for the CDR3 is TGTGCCAGCAGCTCTGGGACTCTCTTGAATTTGGAGCAGTTCTTC. Its translation is CASSSGTLLNLEQFF.